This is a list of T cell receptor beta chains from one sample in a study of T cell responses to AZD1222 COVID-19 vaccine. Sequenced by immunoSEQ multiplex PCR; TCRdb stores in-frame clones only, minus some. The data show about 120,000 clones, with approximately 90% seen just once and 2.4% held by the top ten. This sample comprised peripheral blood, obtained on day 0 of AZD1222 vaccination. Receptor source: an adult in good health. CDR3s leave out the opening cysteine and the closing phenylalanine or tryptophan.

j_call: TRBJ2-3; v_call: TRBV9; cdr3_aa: ASSPPGTGGTDTQY
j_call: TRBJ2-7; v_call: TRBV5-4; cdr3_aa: ASSLEGVRGEQY
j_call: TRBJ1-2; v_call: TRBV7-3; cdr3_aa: ASSLGGPYGYT
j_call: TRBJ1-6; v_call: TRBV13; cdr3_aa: ASSTGTGGGSPLH
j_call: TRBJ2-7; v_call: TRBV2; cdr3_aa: ASSDPRGLTYEQY
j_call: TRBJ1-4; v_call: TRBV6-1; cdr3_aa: ASSEAGFGEKLF
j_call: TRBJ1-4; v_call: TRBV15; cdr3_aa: ATSREGRRGEKLF
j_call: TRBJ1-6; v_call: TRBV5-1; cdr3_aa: ASSLGTGGLNSPLH
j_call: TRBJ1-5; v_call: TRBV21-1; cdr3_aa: ASSKVPQTGPNQPQH
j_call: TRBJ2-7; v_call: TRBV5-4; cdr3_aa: ASSLVGGGPVSYEQY
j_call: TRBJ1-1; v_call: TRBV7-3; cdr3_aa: ASSLNRATEAF
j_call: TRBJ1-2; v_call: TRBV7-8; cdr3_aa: ASSSLTGTAGHGYT
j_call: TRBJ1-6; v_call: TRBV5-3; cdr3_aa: ARSCGPLGGAYNSPLH
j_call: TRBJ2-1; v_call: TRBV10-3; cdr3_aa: AIKGLAGEGQF
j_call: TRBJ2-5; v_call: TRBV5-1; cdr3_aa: ASSRGQKETQY
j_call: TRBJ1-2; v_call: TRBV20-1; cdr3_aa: SASKGGGEGYT
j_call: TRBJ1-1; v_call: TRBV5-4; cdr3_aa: ASSLISGNTEAF
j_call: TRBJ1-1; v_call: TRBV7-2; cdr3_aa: ASSYPPGGNTEAF
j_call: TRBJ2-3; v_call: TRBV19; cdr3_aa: ASSISGRAGTDTQY
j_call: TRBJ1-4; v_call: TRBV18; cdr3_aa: ASSRDSGEEKLF
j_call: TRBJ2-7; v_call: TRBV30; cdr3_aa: AWTHPAGGGGY
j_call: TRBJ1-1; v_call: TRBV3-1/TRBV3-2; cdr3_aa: ASRPSGQGNTEAF
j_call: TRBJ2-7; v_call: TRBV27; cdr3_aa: ASSLTSGLPSYEQY
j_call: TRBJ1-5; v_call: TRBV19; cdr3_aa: ASRQGTQPQH
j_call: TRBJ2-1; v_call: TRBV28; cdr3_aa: ASSLSGFNEQF
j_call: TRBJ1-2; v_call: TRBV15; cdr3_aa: ATSRERNYGYT
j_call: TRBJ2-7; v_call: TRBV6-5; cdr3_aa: ASKPSGSPYEQY
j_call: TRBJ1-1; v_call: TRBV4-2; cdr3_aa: ASSQENGANTEAF
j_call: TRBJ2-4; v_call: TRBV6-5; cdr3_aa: ASSWLADKNIQY
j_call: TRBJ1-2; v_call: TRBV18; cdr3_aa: ASSFLGEGSYT
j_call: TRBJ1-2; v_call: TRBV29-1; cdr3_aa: SVESGAGYT
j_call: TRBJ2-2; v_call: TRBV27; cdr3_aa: ASSYYGTGNTGELF
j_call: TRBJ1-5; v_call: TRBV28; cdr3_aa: ASSSPGRVMGTQPQH
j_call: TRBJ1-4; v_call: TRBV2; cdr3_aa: ASSELRGEKLF
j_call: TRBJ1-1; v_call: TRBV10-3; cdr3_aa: AISPRKGTQNTEAF
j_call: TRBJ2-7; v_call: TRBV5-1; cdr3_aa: ASSLGDRISYEQY
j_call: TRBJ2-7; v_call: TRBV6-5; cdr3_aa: ASSAIAHSSYEQY